The following is a T cell receptor (beta chain) sequence with its context. Its target antigen remains unknown. The sample holds no much larger clone one base away, and base qualities are not on file. For sequencing of the TCRbeta CDR3 region, genomic DNA was extracted from the sorted cells. The immunoSEQ Assay was used to sequence the TCRbeta CDR3 regions. TCRdb limited this immuneACCESS table to in-frame rearrangements with V and J called. A share of clones is missing; checked studies link under half to unresolved V genes, and the rest is unexplained. This sample lists tens of thousands of clones; roughly 90% were detected once. The leading ten clones occupy 1.4% of the sample. The trial excluded patients who had a history of autoimmune disease or were on systemic immunosuppression. Peripheral blood for TCR sequencing was collected from all dose cohorts at baseline, on cycle 4 day 1, and on cycle 7 day 1. The samples were drawn from a first-in-human, open-label, multicenter phase I dose-escalation trial of ivuxolimab. Adults with locally advanced or metastatic melanoma, renal cell, hepatocellular, or head and neck squamous cell carcinoma were enrolled in the trial. Before TCR sequencing, CD4+ T cells and CD8+ T cells from peripheral blood were sorted into separate populations.

This sample stems from a study of OX40 agonist ivuxolimab in advanced cancers. General notes on the study: The costimulatory receptor OX40 (CD134) was targeted by ivuxolimab, a fully human IgG2 agonistic monoclonal antibody. The point of sequencing TCRbeta in the periphery was to test whether ivuxolimab changed TCR sequence diversity and drove clonal T-cell expansion. Of the 50 to 55 dose-escalation patients, hepatocellular carcinoma was present in roughly 19, melanoma in approximately 15, renal cell carcinoma in 9 and head and neck cancer in 9. A male proportion of around 81% and a mean age of around 60 years, ranging from 23 to 79, were recorded for the dose-escalation cohort. Prior anti-PD-1, anti-PD-L1 or anti-CTLA-4 therapy was permitted, and checkpoint inhibitors had been received by less than 45% of dose-escalation patients. The paper covers the monotherapy dose-escalation part of the phase I ivuxolimab trial, which included N of about 56 patients. Three dose-escalation patients achieved partial responses, one with hepatocellular carcinoma and two with cutaneous melanoma. Intravenous ivuxolimab was administered to patients every 2 weeks at six dose levels: 0.01, 0.1, 0.3, 1.5, 3 and 10 mg/kg.

Broad study findings and their caveats: The antigen specificity of the clonally expanded peripheral T cells was not determined. Low levels of normalized T-cell clonal expansion were also seen in some nonresponding patients. At doses from 0.1 to 3.0 mg/kg, clonal expansion was seen in both CD4+ and CD8+ blood T cells between baseline and week 6. In partial responders in the 0.1-3.0 mg/kg groups, normalized peripheral clonal expansion was found to be among the lowest, especially among CD8+ T cells. On average, CD8+ T cells showed more expanded clones than CD4+ T cells after ivuxolimab.

The CDR3 runs 13 amino acids, cysteine and phenylalanine included. CDR3 DNA is the only sequence kept; it has 39 bases, read in frame from the first base. Relative to germline, V is missing 3 bases and J is missing 7 bases, with 4 bases of the junction outside any gene match. Sequences MNHEY (CDR1) and SMNVEV (CDR2) are obtained from the germline V gene (reference sequence). This TCR came from an adult with an advanced solid tumor such as melanoma, head and neck, liver or kidney cancer. This specimen consisted of CD4+ or CD8+ T cells sorted from blood, obtained in a trial of the OX40 agonist ivuxolimab. The sequence joins TRBV27 to TRBJ1-2; 8 middle bases align to TRBD1. The DNA is as follows: TGTGCCAGCAGTTTTTCCACAGGGGGTGGCTACACCTTC. It is translated as CASSFSTGGGYTF.